The T cell receptor (beta chain) described here comes from a study of blood T cell repertoires in COVID-19. Participant-reported clinical history was the basis for cohort assignment. The CDR3 has 17 residues. V gave up 1 base and J gave up 4 bases; unmatched junction bases: 13. Germline V gives CDR1 SGHAT, CDR2 FQNNGV. This clone was seen just once. The table came from immunoSEQ multiplex PCR; TCRdb's copy has only in-frame clones and leaves some out. This table holds some 100,000 clones, 65% to 90% found once. The sequenced sample consisted of PBMCs or T cells enriched from blood (not recorded which). This clonotype was obtained from a woman aged 45-60 years who had recovered from COVID-19. This chain links TRBV11-2 with TRBJ2-7; 7 bases map to TRBD2. Here the CDR3 reads CASSLVGLEREKYEQYF. CDR3 DNA sequence: TGTGCCAGCAGCTTAGTGGGGCTCGAGCGGGAAAAGTACGAGCAGTACTTC.